This T cell receptor (beta chain) was recovered during a study listed by TCRdb under 2016. The library came from RT-PCR. Sequencer: Illumina MiSeq. TCRdb's own reprocessing of the public reads used fastp at Q25 and MiXCR and kept productive beta chains. When rows share a CDR3 protein, they turn into one entry using the most common DNA and genes. For this sample there are about 700,000 distinct CDR3 sequences; about 14% appear just once. Jointly, the top ten make up 3.6% of the sample. Points on this clonotype: The antigen this receptor binds is unknown. Per-nucleotide qualities are absent, and no much larger clonotype sits a single base away.

Its CDR3 holds 15 amino acids, cysteine through phenylalanine. The retained sequence is limited to the CDR3, 45 bases, with the frame set at the first base. V was cut back by 0 bases and J by 1 base, leaving a gap of 13 bases between them. From a lookup of the germline V gene (reference sequence), CDR1 and CDR2 are DFQATT and SNEGSKA. The sequence joins TRBV20-1 to TRBJ2-7; the D gene is unclear. The source of this sequence is a female donor in good health, serving as a healthy control. Input material: memory CD4+ T cells from blood. The nucleotide sequence reads as follows: TGCAGTGCTAGAGATGGGGTCGCGAGGTCCTACGAGCAGTACTTC. This sequence encodes CSARDGVARSYEQYF.